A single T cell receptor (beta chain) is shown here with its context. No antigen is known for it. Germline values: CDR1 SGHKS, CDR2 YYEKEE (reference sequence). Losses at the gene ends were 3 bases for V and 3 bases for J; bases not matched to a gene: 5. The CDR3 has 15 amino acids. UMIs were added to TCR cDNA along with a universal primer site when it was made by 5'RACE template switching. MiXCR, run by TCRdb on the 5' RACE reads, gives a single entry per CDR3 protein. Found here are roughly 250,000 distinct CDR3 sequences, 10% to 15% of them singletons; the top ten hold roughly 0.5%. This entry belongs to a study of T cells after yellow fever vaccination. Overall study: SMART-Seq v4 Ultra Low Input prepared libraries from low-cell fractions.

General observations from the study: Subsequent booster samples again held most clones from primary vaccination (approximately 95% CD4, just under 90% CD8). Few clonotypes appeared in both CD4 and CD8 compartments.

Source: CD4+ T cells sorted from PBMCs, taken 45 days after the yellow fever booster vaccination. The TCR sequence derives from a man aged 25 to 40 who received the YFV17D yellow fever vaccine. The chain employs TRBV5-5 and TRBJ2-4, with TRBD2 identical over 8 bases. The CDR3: CASSSGLEVKNIQYF. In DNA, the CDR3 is TGTGCCAGCAGCTCGGGACTAGAGGTCAAAAACATTCAGTACTTC.